The TCR beta chain described here comes from a study of CD8 T cells in ankylosing spondylitis. Notes on the study in general: Reports of some motif variants in reactive arthritis synovial fluid and blood predate this one. It appeared that ankylosing spondylitis blood was characterized by a TCR beta motif of roughly 8 highly homologous variants. The study looked at matched synovial fluid samples from ankylosing spondylitis patients. Disease-linked clones were reported to be significantly enriched there.

Scientists made TCR beta libraries using quantitative 5'-RACE with molecular barcodes. One entry per CDR3 protein results from TCRdb running MiXCR on the 5' RACE reads. The data show 800,000 to 900,000 distinct CDR3 sequences, 12% seen once. Germline assignment: CDR1 DFQATT and CDR2 SNEGSKA (reference sequence). V shed 1 base, J shed 6 bases, and the junction held 1 base outside the gene matches. The CDR3 extends over 15 amino acids. This clonotype was counted between two and nine times. The target antigen is unknown. The clonotype was recovered from a male donor with ankylosing spondylitis. What was sequenced was blood, either unsorted or a sorted T cell fraction (not recorded which). The rearrangement links TRBV20-1 to TRBJ2-1; 15 positions agree with TRBD2. The CDR3 protein is CSARGTSGRVNEQFF. CDR3 DNA: TGCAGTGCTAGAGGGACTAGCGGGAGGGTCAATGAGCAGTTCTTC.